This TCR beta chain emerged from a study of CD8 T cells in ankylosing spondylitis. This clonotype was counted ten times or more. Its target is unknown. The TCR beta libraries were generated through quantitative 5'-RACE incorporating molecular barcodes. Via MiXCR, TCRdb re-called the 5' RACE reads, giving one row per CDR3 protein. Of about 200,000 distinct CDR3 sequences in the sample, 10% to 15% were seen once. Study results and caveats: Matched ankylosing spondylitis synovial fluid reportedly showed significant enrichment of disease-linked clones. Ankylosing spondylitis blood appeared to be characterized by a TCR beta motif of several highly homologous variants. Disease-linked clones were found to be CD8+ and relatively rare in peripheral blood.

Germline lookup yields CDR1 SQVTM and CDR2 ANQGSEA. V shed 3 bases, J shed 9 bases, and the junction held 14 bases outside the gene matches. This CDR3 spans 15 amino acids. Sequenced material: blood, either unsorted or a sorted T cell fraction (not recorded which). The rearrangement links TRBV29-1 to TRBJ2-1, with 7 positions matching TRBD1. This TCR was recovered from a male donor with ankylosing spondylitis or in good health (not recorded which). CDR3 loop: CSVDIGQVTLGEQFF. Here the CDR3 DNA reads TGCAGCGTTGATATAGGACAGGTGACCCTCGGTGAGCAGTTCTTC.